The sequence of this T cell receptor beta chain was determined in a study of T cells in Graves' hyperthyroidism and ophthalmopathy. RNA transcripts yielded amplified TCR beta CDR3 regions. TCR CDR3 underwent first-round RT-PCR with the HTBI primer set. TCRdb reprocessed the multiplex PCR reads with MiXCR, giving one entry per CDR3 protein. Among about 540,000 distinct CDR3 sequences listed, roughly 50% were seen once. V was pared by 3 bases and J by 2 bases, with 6 bases of the junction left unmatched. This CDR3 has 14 residues. CDR1 SQVTM and CDR2 ANQGSEA come from the germline V gene. In this sample, this clonotype turned up many times. Diagnostic decisions used clinical symptoms, serum thyroxine and TRAb, thyroid ultrasound and orbital computed tomography.

The clonotype was recovered from a woman younger than 35 with Graves' hyperthyroidism. The chain uses TRBV29-1 and TRBJ1-2; 7 bases are shared with TRBD1. Sequenced input: peripheral blood or thyroid tissue (not recorded which). The CDR3 region has the DNA TGCAGCGTTGATCGGACGGGACAGAACTATGGCTACACCTTC. Protein sequence: CSVDRTGQNYGYTF.